The clone carrying this TCR beta chain was recorded once. Antigen specificity is unknown. The data stem from a study of cytomegalovirus exposure and HLA in healthy donors. Overall study results and limits: In most subjects, TCR beta sequences reportedly gave accurate predictions of HLA-A and HLA-B alleles. The classifier, whose performance was assessed in both the original and validation cohorts, reportedly diagnosed cytomegalovirus status with high specificity and sensitivity. Association of 16,951 TCR beta sequences with HLA alleles was found at 0.05 false discovery rate in a later analysis. Among donors in an Asian-associated ancestry cluster, a later analysis reportedly found fewer N-insertions than the roughly 700-donor mean.

The CDR3 contains 11 residues. V was pared by 3 bases and J by 6 bases, with 3 bases between. Germline lookup yields CDR1 SEHNR and CDR2 FQNEAQ (reference sequence). Both 60 Vbeta primers and 13 Jbeta primers went into the PCR. Only in-frame clones appear in the TCRdb table, and some are missing; sequencing was by immunoSEQ multiplex PCR. This sample carries about 200,000 clones, roughly 80% of them seen once, and the ten largest clones take about 2.7%. This clonotype was obtained from a woman aged 25 to 39 in good health and CMV-seronegative. What was sequenced was PBMCs. The V call is TRBV7-9, the J call TRBJ2-1; D not certain. CDR3 nucleotide sequence: TGTGCCAGCAGCTTCTTCAATGAGCAGTTCTTC. Protein: CASSFFNEQFF.